This paragraph covers one TCR beta chain sequence. This sample is part of a study of blood T cell repertoires in COVID-19. Study context: The cDNA or gDNA used as material had been derived from T cells, B-cell-depleted T cells, or PBMCs.

V gave up 3 bases and J gave up 0 bases, with 9 bases separating them. The CDR3 has 14 residues. The V gene's germline CDR1 is SGHDT and CDR2 YYEEEE. In the study's own analysis: Reference gene primers were amplified, and this amplification served to estimate nucleated cell counts. Assay: immunoSEQ multiplex PCR; the TCRdb copy retains only in-frame clones and omits some. The V and J calls and clone size were taken over from that table, and D and trimming were inferred from the DNA. This table has about 260,000 clones, about 85% appearing once. This chain joins TRBV5-6 and TRBJ1-1; D perhaps matches TRBD1 (6 bases). The sequence derives from a human donor in a cohort sampled during active COVID-19. Specimen: peripheral blood. The CDR3 loop reads CASSSGQLNTEAFF. CDR3 nucleotide sequence: TGTGCCAGCAGCTCGGGACAACTGAACACTGAAGCTTTCTTT.